Presented here are 30 T cell receptor beta chains from one specimen sequenced in a study of technical replicates of blood from several donors. The repertoire was sequenced with immunoSEQ multiplex PCR; TCRdb's copy has only in-frame clones and lacks some. Of some 80,000 clones listed, approximately 80% were seen once; the top ten hold 3% to 4.5%. Sequencing was performed on PBMCs. These receptor sequences come from a human donor in good health. Some clones in this sample may be carry-over from other donors' samples.

The CDR3 loop reads CASSRGGVSYEQYF. CDR3 DNA sequence: TGTGCCAGCAGCAGGGGTGGGGTGTCCTACGAGCAGTACTTC. This rearrangement joins TRBV7-9 to TRBJ2-5, with D possibly matching TRBD1 (5 bases). The closer fit of TRBJ2-7 to the DNA end suggests the J call may be wrong. Germline assignment: CDR1 SEHNR and CDR2 FQNEAQ (reference sequence). The CDR3 is 14 amino acids.

This chain links TRBV5-8 with TRBJ1-5, with a tentative D call TRBD1 (5 bases). This CDR3 region has 14 residues. The germline V and J ends were trimmed by 4 bases and 4 bases, with 12 bases remaining between them. Germline values: CDR1 SGHTS, CDR2 YDEGEE. The CDR3 reads CASSAGRPNQPQHF. The DNA for the CDR3 is TGTGCCAGCAGCGCGGGACGGCCGAATCAGCCCCAGCATTTT.

This sequence joins TRBV15 and TRBJ2-7; 8 bases map to TRBD1. CDR1 and CDR2 (germline): LNHNV, YYDKDF (reference sequence). V dropped 0 bases and J dropped 3; count of bases not matched to a gene: 4. The CDR3 loop spans 15 amino acids. CDR3 DNA: TGTGCCACCAGCAGAGATAGGACAGGGATCTACGAGCAGTACTTC. It is translated as CATSRDRTGIYEQYF.

A single count supports this clone. J is TRBJ1-2 and V is TRBV30; D gene ambiguous. V lost 3 bases, J lost 0 bases, and 8 bases lay in between. CDR3 length: 13 amino acids. Germline V gives CDR1 GTSNPN, CDR2 SVGIG (reference sequence). DNA of the CDR3: TGTGCCTGGAGGCCAGAAGCTAACTATGGCTACACCTTC. Translation: CAWRPEANYGYTF.

In its sample, this clone was seen once. V gene TRBV5-6 combines with J gene TRBJ2-5; 12 bases align to TRBD2. This CDR3 has 15 amino acids. The junction had 1 base not matched to a gene; V was cut back by 0 bases and J by 4 bases. Germline V gives CDR1 SGHDT, CDR2 YYEEEE. The CDR3 spells CASSLGLAGVETQYF. CDR3 in DNA: TGTGCCAGCAGCTTGGGACTAGCGGGAGTAGAGACCCAGTACTTC.

The V gene is TRBV29-1, the J gene TRBJ1-2; unclear D gene. Germline-derived CDR1 and CDR2 are SQVTM and ANQGSEA. V was cut by 5 bases and J by 7 bases, with 14 bases left in between. The CDR3 contains 12 residues. The CDR3 DNA is TGCAGCGTTCCCTGGGAGGGTTCTGGCTACACCTTC. It is translated as CSVPWEGSGYTF.

The gene calls are TRBV5-6 and TRBJ2-5, with 13 bases aligning to TRBD2. Per the germline V gene, CDR1 is SGHDT and CDR2 is YYEEEE. V lost 4 bases to trimming and J lost 5 bases; unmatched junction nucleotides: 8. This CDR3 has 16 amino acids. The chain's CDR3 is CASSAGLAGANETQYF. The CDR3 nucleotides read TGTGCCAGCAGCGCAGGACTAGCGGGAGCGAATGAGACCCAGTACTTC.

This rearrangement joins TRBV14 to TRBJ2-1, with D perhaps TRBD2 (5 bases). From germline, CDR1 is SGHDN and CDR2 FVKESK. The CDR3 runs 14 residues. V gave up 4 bases and J gave up 4 bases, with 11 bases separating them. The CDR3 reads CASSLKSGYNEQFF. The DNA for the CDR3 is TGTGCCAGCAGCCTTAAGTCGGGATACAATGAGCAGTTCTTC.

This chain joins TRBV11-3 and TRBJ2-2, with 13 bases matching TRBD2. Germline V gene lookup returns CDR1 SGHNT and CDR2 YENEEA. Trimming at V came to 0 bases and at J to 4 bases, leaving 5 bases not matched to a gene. The CDR3 covers 18 residues. The CDR3 DNA is TGTGCCAGCAGCTTAGACCGACTAGCGGGAGGTTCCACCGGGGAGCTGTTTTTT. Its protein product is CASSLDRLAGGSTGELFF.

V usage is TRBV7-9 and J usage is TRBJ2-7; no firm D call. V was cut by 1 base and J by 0 bases, with 7 bases left in between. This CDR3 region has 14 residues. Germline V gene lookup returns CDR1 SEHNR and CDR2 FQNEAQ (reference sequence). The CDR3 here is CASSLVQISYEQYF. DNA for the CDR3: TGTGCCAGCAGCTTAGTTCAGATCTCCTACGAGCAGTACTTC.

The chain employs TRBV11-2 and TRBJ2-1; TRBD2 matches 10 bases. The CDR3 totals 16 residues. CDR1 and CDR2 from the germline V gene are SGHAT and FQNNGV. Trimming at V came to 2 bases and at J to 0 bases, leaving 1 base not matched to a gene. The CDR3 DNA reads TGTGCCAGCAGCTTAAGCGGGGGGGCCTCCTACAATGAGCAGTTCTTC. This translates into CASSLSGGASYNEQFF.

This clone was picked up a small number of times. The rearrangement joins TRBV5-4 to TRBJ1-1; the match to TRBD1 covers 8 bases. The germline V gene encodes CDR1 SGHNT and CDR2 YYREEE (reference sequence). The CDR3 has 13 amino acids. The J segment lost 9 bases and the V segment lost 1 base, leaving 5 bases of the junction unmatched. DNA of the CDR3: TGTGCCAGCAGCTTGACTGGACAGGGACAAGCTTTCTTT. This translates into CASSLTGQGQAFF. Looking up the rest from reference TRBV5-4 and TRBJ1-1 gives the full variable domain: ETGVTQSPTHLIKTRGQQVTLRCSSQSGHNTVSWYQQALGQGPQFIFQYYREEENGRGNFPPRFSGLQFPNYSSELNVNALELDDSALYLCASSLTGQGQAFFGQGTRLTVV.

The chain has TRBV6-6 and TRBJ2-7, with 8 bases lining up with TRBD2. The V gene end was trimmed by 6 bases and the J gene end by 0 bases; junction bases not matched to a gene: 7. CDR3 length: 15 amino acids. Germline CDR1 reads MNHNY; CDR2 reads SVGAGI (reference sequence). The CDR3 DNA reads TGTGCCAGCAGGGTAGCGGGGAAGGACTCCTACGAGCAGTACTTC. Amino acids: CASRVAGKDSYEQYF.

The chain links TRBV19 to TRBJ1-1; no firm D call. Per germline, CDR1 LNHDA and CDR2 SQIVND (reference sequence). The CDR3 extends over 13 amino acids. Trimming took 3 bases from V and 5 from J, leaving 10 bases between them. CDR3 loop: CASSINRKTEAFF. CDR3 DNA: TGTGCCAGTAGTATTAACAGAAAGACTGAAGCTTTCTTT. The entire variable domain, with the rest obtained from reference TRBV19 and TRBJ1-1, is as follows: DGGITQSPKYLFRKEGQNVTLSCEQNLNHDAMYWYRQDPGQGLRLIYYSQIVNDFQKGDIAEGYSVSREKKESFPLTVTSAQKNPTAFYLCASSINRKTEAFFGQGTRLTVV.

This clone was counted once. V is TRBV6-6 and J is TRBJ2-7, with 8 bases matching TRBD1. The J segment lost 4 bases and the V segment lost 7 bases, leaving 6 bases of the junction unmatched. The germline gives CDR1 MNHNY, CDR2 SVGAGI (reference sequence). This CDR3 contains 13 residues. Written as DNA, the CDR3 is TGTGCCAGCACTGACCGGGACAGGTACGAGCAGTACTTC. It translates to CASTDRDRYEQYF.

The chain recombines TRBV10-3 with TRBJ2-7, with 9 bases lining up with TRBD1. The CDR3 has 14 amino acids. Trimming took 6 bases from V and 3 from J; bases not matched to a gene: 6. Germline loops: CDR1 ENHRY, CDR2 SYGVKD. The CDR3 region is CAIRGDRVNYEQYF. CDR3 DNA: TGTGCCATCAGGGGGGACAGGGTCAACTACGAGCAGTACTTC.

The gene calls are TRBV5-6 and TRBJ2-1; the match to TRBD2 covers 10 bases. J lost 10 bases, V lost 0 bases, and 7 bases had no gene match. Germline V gene sequence: CDR1 SGHDT, CDR2 YYEEEE. The CDR3 totals 15 residues. As DNA, the CDR3 is TGTGCCAGCAGCTTGGCCGCACTAGCGGGACGAGAGCAGTTCTTC. As protein: CASSLAALAGREQFF.

This clone was seen once. This chain joins TRBV18 and TRBJ1-1, with D hard to call. Germline V gives CDR1 KGHSH, CDR2 LQKENI. V gave up 2 bases and J gave up 8 bases, with 6 bases separating them. This CDR3 contains 11 residues. The CDR3 sequence is CASSPGGEAFF. The CDR3 DNA sequence: TGTGCCAGCTCACCAGGAGGGGAAGCTTTCTTT.

The chain employs TRBV5-1 and TRBJ2-7; the D is unclear. The V gene's germline CDR1 is SGHRS and CDR2 YFSETQ. This CDR3 region has 16 residues. V lost 0 bases to trimming and J lost 2 bases, with 15 bases between them. The CDR3 DNA sequence: TGCGCCAGCAGCTTGGATGCGGCCTCGAGGCCCTACGAGCAGTACTTC. Its protein is CASSLDAASRPYEQYF.

This clone has only one observation. This rearrangement joins TRBV29-1 to TRBJ1-4; TRBD1 matches at 7 bases. The CDR3 extends over 11 amino acids. Germline CDR1 is SQVTM and CDR2 is ANQGSEA. The V gene end was trimmed by 4 bases and the J gene end by 15 bases; junction bases not matched to a gene: 8. The chain's CDR3 is CSVVDRAEVFF. The CDR3 DNA follows: TGCAGCGTTGTAGACAGGGCCGAGGTGTTTTTT. Full variable domain (outside the CDR3, taken from reference TRBV29-1 and TRBJ1-4): SAVISQKPSRDICQRGTSLTIQCQVDSQVTMMFWYRQQPGQSLTLIATANQGSEATYESGFVIDKFPISRPNLTFSTLTVSNMSPEDSSIYLCSVVDRAEVFFGSGTQLSVL.

V is TRBV29-1 and J is TRBJ2-5, with TRBD1 matching over 7 bases. Germline trimming cut 5 bases from V and 1 base from J; bases unmatched to any gene: 4. CDR3 length: 13 amino acids. Germline V gives CDR1 SQVTM, CDR2 ANQGSEA. The CDR3 DNA sequence: TGCAGCGTTCCGGGACAGTTCCAAGAGACCCAGTACTTC. It codes for CSVPGQFQETQYF.

The V call is TRBV4-3, the J call TRBJ1-3; D is possibly TRBD1 (6 bases). V lost 0 bases and J lost 5, with 11 bases in between. The CDR3 loop spans 15 amino acids. The V gene's germline CDR1 is LGHNA and CDR2 YSLEER. In DNA form, the CDR3 reads TGCGCCAGCAGCCAAGATAGGGGGTTTAGAAACACCATATATTTT. Its translation is CASSQDRGFRNTIYF.

The CDR3 nucleotides read TGTGCCAGCAGTGTACTAGCGGAAGAGACCCAGTACTTC. It encodes CASSVLAEETQYF. This rearrangement joins TRBV2 to TRBJ2-5; 8 bases agree with TRBD2. V lost 4 bases to trimming and J lost 3 bases; unmatched junction nucleotides: 1. The CDR3 extends over 13 amino acids. From germline, CDR1 is SNHLY and CDR2 FYNNEI.

The chain recombines TRBV4-2 with TRBJ2-1, with 10 bases fitting TRBD2. The CDR3 has 17 amino acids. The V gene's germline CDR1 is LGHNA and CDR2 YNFKEQ. J was trimmed by 3 bases and V by 0 bases; bases with no gene match: 5. CDR3 in amino acids: CASSQDQASGSYNEQFF. CDR3 bases: TGTGCCAGCAGCCAAGATCAGGCTAGCGGGAGCTACAATGAGCAGTTCTTC.

The chain couples TRBV9 to TRBJ2-2; 9 bases match TRBD2. CDR3 length equals 16 residues. Trimming took 4 bases from V and 1 from J; bases not matched to a gene: 5. CDR1 and CDR2 from the germline V gene are SGDLS and YYNGEE. Here the CDR3 reads CASSFRLAVNTGELFF. The CDR3, as DNA: TGTGCCAGCAGCTTCCGACTAGCGGTGAACACCGGGGAGCTGTTTTTT.

The V and J genes are TRBV29-1 and TRBJ2-1, with D tentatively TRBD2 (5 bases). CDR3 length: 12 amino acids. Per the germline V gene, CDR1 is SQVTM and CDR2 is ANQGSEA. V was shortened by 4 bases and J by 5 bases, with 9 bases between the two germline ends. CDR3 in amino acids: CSVGRRDNEQFF. DNA for the CDR3: TGCAGCGTTGGGAGGCGGGACAATGAGCAGTTCTTC.

This chain links TRBV18 with TRBJ1-2; 7 bases fit TRBD1. V lost 2 bases, J lost 6 bases, and 3 bases stayed unmatched. This CDR3 region has 13 residues. Germline assignment: CDR1 KGHSH and CDR2 LQKENI. This chain's CDR3 is CASSPSGGNGYTF. The CDR3 region has the DNA TGTGCCAGCTCACCATCAGGGGGGAATGGCTACACCTTC.

The rearrangement joins TRBV9 to TRBJ2-2, with TRBD2 as a possible D gene (6 bases). Trimming cost V 2 bases and J 2 bases, with 16 bases left between them. The CDR3 consists of 17 residues. Germline assignment: CDR1 SGDLS and CDR2 YYNGEE. The CDR3 nucleotides read TGTGCCAGCAGCGTGAGTAGTAGCGGCATAAACACCGGGGAGCTGTTTTTT. It is translated as CASSVSSSGINTGELFF.

The V and J genes are TRBV6-5 and TRBJ1-2; D gene ambiguous. Trimming removed 10 bases from V and 4 bases from J, with 16 bases in between. Germline CDR1 is MNHEY and CDR2 is SVGAGI. This CDR3 comprises 13 residues. CDR3 in DNA: TGTGCCACTAGGGCCGGGAGTCCCTATGGCTACACCTTC. It codes for CATRAGSPYGYTF.

J is TRBJ2-7 and V is TRBV29-1; 7 bases map to TRBD1. This CDR3 is 12 amino acids long. V trimming: 7 bases; J trimming: 0 bases; junction bases outside the gene matches: 3. Germline CDR1 is SQVTM and CDR2 is ANQGSEA. The CDR3 loop reads CSARDSSYEQYF. The CDR3 bases are TGCAGCGCCCGGGACAGCTCCTACGAGCAGTACTTC.